Listed below are T cell receptor beta chains from one sample, sequenced in a study of blood T cell repertoires in COVID-19. Assay used: immunoSEQ multiplex PCR; TCRdb lists only in-frame clones, some missing. The table shows approximately 230,000 clones, with around 89% occurring only once. Material: peripheral blood. These receptors all stem from a woman aged 25-40 years with COVID-19, enrolled during active disease. CDR3s include the opening cysteine and the closing phenylalanine or tryptophan. D genes are given only for firm matches.

d_call: TRBD2; v_call: TRBV4-1; j_call: TRBJ2-1; cdr3_aa: CASSQGRTSGRDEQFF
d_call: TRBD1; v_call: TRBV6-5; j_call: TRBJ2-5; cdr3_aa: CASSYPRGRGETQYF
d_call: -; v_call: TRBV7-9; j_call: TRBJ2-5; cdr3_aa: CASSSTGFQETQYF
d_call: TRBD1; v_call: TRBV5-4; j_call: TRBJ2-7; cdr3_aa: CASSKHSRGRVPYEQYF
d_call: TRBD1; v_call: TRBV6-5; j_call: TRBJ1-6; cdr3_aa: CASSLEGAGSPLHF
d_call: -; v_call: TRBV28; j_call: TRBJ1-4; cdr3_aa: CASTQQTGLANEKLFF
d_call: TRBD2; v_call: TRBV11-2; j_call: TRBJ2-3; cdr3_aa: CASSPRGGPGDTQYF
d_call: TRBD2; v_call: TRBV9; j_call: TRBJ2-5; cdr3_aa: CASSATNGGETQYF
d_call: TRBD1; v_call: TRBV3-1/TRBV3-2; j_call: TRBJ1-4; cdr3_aa: CASSPTYQQGRLGEKLFF
d_call: TRBD2; v_call: TRBV27; j_call: TRBJ2-2; cdr3_aa: CASSSPRTSGRSGELFF
d_call: -; v_call: TRBV11-3; j_call: TRBJ2-1; cdr3_aa: CASSLDYGREIPEQFF